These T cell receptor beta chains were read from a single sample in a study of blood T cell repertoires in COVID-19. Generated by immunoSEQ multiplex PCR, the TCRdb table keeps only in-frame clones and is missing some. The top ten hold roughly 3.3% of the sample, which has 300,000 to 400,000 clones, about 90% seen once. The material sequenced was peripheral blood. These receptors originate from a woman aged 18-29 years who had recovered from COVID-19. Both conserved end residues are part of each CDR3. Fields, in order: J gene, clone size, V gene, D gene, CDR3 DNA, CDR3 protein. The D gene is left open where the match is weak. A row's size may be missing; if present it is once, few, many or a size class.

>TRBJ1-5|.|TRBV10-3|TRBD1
TGTGCCATCAGTTCACAGGGGGCTGCTCAGCCCCAGCATTTT
CAISSQGAAQPQHF
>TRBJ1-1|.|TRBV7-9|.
TGTGCCAGCAGCCCCCGTCGCTCGGGACAAGGAACTGAAGCTTTCTTT
CASSPRRSGQGTEAFF
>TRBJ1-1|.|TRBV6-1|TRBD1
TGTGCCAGCAGTGAAACCCGAGGGACAGGGGGCACTGAAGCTTTCTTT
CASSETRGTGGTEAFF
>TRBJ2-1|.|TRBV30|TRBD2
TGTGCCTGGAGTGGCGGGAGGCTATACAATGAGCAGTTCTTC
CAWSGGRLYNEQFF
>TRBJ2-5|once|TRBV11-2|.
TGTGCCAGCAGCTTCGAGGAGGGAGAGACCCAGTACTTC
CASSFEEGETQYF
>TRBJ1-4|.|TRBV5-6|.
TGTGCCAGCAGCTTGGGCGCCCTCGGGAGATTTGGGGAAAAACTGTTTTTT
CASSLGALGRFGEKLFF
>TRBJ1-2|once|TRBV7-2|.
TGTGCCAGCATAGGCCAGGGTTGGGGAAATGGCTACACCTTC
CASIGQGWGNGYTF
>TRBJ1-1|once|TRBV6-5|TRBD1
TGTGCCAGCACCAAGGGCAGGGGGATGAACACTGAAGCTTTCTTT
CASTKGRGMNTEAFF
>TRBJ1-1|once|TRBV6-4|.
TGTGCCAGCAGTGACAGACAGAGGAACGAAGCTTTCTTT
CASSDRQRNEAFF
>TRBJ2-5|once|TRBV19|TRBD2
TGTGCCAGTAGTACCAGTCTAGCGGGAGTGGAGACCCAGTACTTC
CASSTSLAGVETQYF
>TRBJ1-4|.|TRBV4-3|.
TGCGCCAGCAGCCAAGGAATTGGTGGCGGGTCCTATGAAAAACTGTTTTTT
CASSQGIGGGSYEKLFF
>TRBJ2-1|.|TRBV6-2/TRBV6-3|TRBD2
TGTGCCAGCAGTTACTCGACCGGCGGGAGGGTGTCCAATGAGCAGTTCTTC
CASSYSTGGRVSNEQFF
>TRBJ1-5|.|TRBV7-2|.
TGTGCCAGCAGCTTAGGGGAGGATCAGCCCCAGCATTTT
CASSLGEDQPQHF
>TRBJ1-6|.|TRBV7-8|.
TGTGCCAGCAGCTTACCCCGGGCAGGGGCCTACGAAATCCTCCACTTT
CASSLPRAGAYEILHF
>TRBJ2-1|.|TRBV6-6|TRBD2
TGTGCCAGCAGTCTATTGAGGGGAGCGGGATTAGATGGGGGTGAGCAGTTCTTC
CASSLLRGAGLDGGEQFF
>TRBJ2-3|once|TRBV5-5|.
TGTGCCAGCAGCCCCGGAAGGGGTCCTTTGGCAGATACGCAGTATTTT
CASSPGRGPLADTQYF
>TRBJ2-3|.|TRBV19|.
TGTGCCAGTAGTATAGGACCGGGACTCACAGATACGCAGTATTTT
CASSIGPGLTDTQYF
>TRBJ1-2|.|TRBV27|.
TGTGCCAGTAGACCCACAGGGTCGCAAGGCTACACCTTC
CASRPTGSQGYTF
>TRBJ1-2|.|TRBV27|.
TGTGCCAGCCGTGTGGACAGCAACGGGCGCTACACCTTC
CASRVDSNGRYTF
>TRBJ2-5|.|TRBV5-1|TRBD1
TGCGCCAGCAGCTTGGCCGACAGGGGAGGAACCCAGTACTTC
CASSLADRGGTQYF